The TCR beta chain under discussion was sequenced for a study of neurological immune-mediated disorders. This clonotype was counted between two and nine times. 5'RACE with 10-nucleotide random UMIs generated the cDNA. TCRdb redid the calling of the 5' RACE reads with MiXCR, one entry per CDR3 protein. Found here are about 88,000 distinct CDR3 sequences, roughly 4% of them singletons; the top ten hold 5% to 6.5%. Germline values: CDR1 KGHDR, CDR2 SFDVKD. V was shortened by 2 bases and J by 3 bases, with 8 bases between the two germline ends. The CDR3 sequence is 14 residues long. The genes are TRBV24-1 and TRBJ2-3; D is uncertain. Sequenced material: PBMCs. The sequence derives from a woman between 18 and 30 years old with multiple sclerosis. In DNA, the CDR3 is TGTGCCACCAGTGATTCCCGGACGACAGATACGCAGTATTTT. Its translation is CATSDSRTTDTQYF.